This T cell receptor (beta chain) is drawn from a study of regulatory T cells in long-lasting Graves disease. CDR3 length equals 16 residues. Trimming took 5 bases from V and 0 from J; bases not matched to a gene: 7. Stated time point: newly diagnosed GD, antithyroid drugs for less than 3 months. Making the TCR library involved RNA that had been extracted from PBMCs. TCR beta libraries were built with iRepertoire HTBI primers and Arm-PCR of CDR3 regions. Via MiXCR, TCRdb re-called the multiplex PCR reads, giving one row per CDR3 protein. The sample contains around 400,000 distinct CDR3 sequences, approximately 12% of which appear only once. This clonotype was counted ten times or more. Another study also made use of these data, one on T cells in Graves' hyperthyroidism and ophthalmopathy. That investigation notes: HTBI primers drove first-round RT-PCR of the TCR CDR3.

Sequenced here: peripheral blood mononuclear cells (PBMCs), sampled at new diagnosis, from a patient treated with antithyroid drugs. This clonotype was obtained from a woman aged 18-35 years with Graves disease. The chain couples TRBV12-3 or TRBV12-4 to TRBJ2-3; 8 bases align to TRBD2. The CDR3 is CASSPMTSESTDTQYF. The DNA of the CDR3 is TGTGCCAGCAGTCCGATGACTAGCGAGAGCACAGATACGCAGTATTTT.